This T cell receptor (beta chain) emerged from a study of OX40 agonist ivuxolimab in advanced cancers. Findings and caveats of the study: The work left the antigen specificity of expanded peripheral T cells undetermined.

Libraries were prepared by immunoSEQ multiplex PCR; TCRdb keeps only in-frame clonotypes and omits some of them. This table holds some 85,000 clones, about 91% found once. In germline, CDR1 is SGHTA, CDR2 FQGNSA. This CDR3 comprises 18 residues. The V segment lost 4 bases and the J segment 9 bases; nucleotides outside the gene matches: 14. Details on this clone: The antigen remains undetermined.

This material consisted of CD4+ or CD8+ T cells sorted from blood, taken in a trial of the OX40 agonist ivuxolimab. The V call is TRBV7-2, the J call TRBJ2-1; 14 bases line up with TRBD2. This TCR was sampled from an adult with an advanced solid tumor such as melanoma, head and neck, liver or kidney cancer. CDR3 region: CASSSRPAGTSGSSEQFF. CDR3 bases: TGTGCCAGCAGCTCAAGACCTGCCGGGACTAGCGGGAGTAGTGAGCAGTTCTTC.